Below, 23 T cell receptor beta chains from the same sample are listed, as sequenced in a study of shared clonotypes between healthy human individuals. Sequencing used immunoSEQ multiplex PCR; TCRdb keeps in-frame clones, though not all of them. The data show around 1.6 million clones, with around 98% seen just once and roughly 0.4% held by the top ten. Sequenced sample: naive CD4+ T cells sorted from blood. Subset of the sample: CD45RA+ positively selected. Receptors were obtained from a man aged 25-45 years in good health.

The rearrangement uses TRBV10-3 and TRBJ2-3, with D unresolved. Trimming removed 8 bases from V and 2 bases from J, with 29 bases in between. The V gene's germline CDR1 is ENHRY and CDR2 SYGVKD. This CDR3 has 19 residues. CDR3 DNA: TGTGCCATCGCCGGCCCAGTGAACCGAGCCCCTTTGTTCACAGATACGCAGTATTTT. Amino acids: CAIAGPVNRAPLFTDTQYF.

The genes are TRBV19 and TRBJ1-2; D is ambiguous. Germline lookup yields CDR1 LNHDA and CDR2 SQIVND (reference sequence). The CDR3 totals 12 residues. V was cut by 5 bases and J by 4 bases, with 8 bases left in between. In nucleotides, the CDR3 is TGTGCCAGTAGTCCCGACTTCTATGGCTACACCTTC. It is translated as CASSPDFYGYTF.

The rearrangement joins TRBV10-3 to TRBJ2-6; D uncertain. Between the trimmed V and J ends, which lost 3 bases and 4 bases, there was a span of 4 bases. The CDR3 length is 13 residues. CDR1 is ENHRY and CDR2 is SYGVKD in the germline V gene. CDR3: CAISDYGANVLTF. CDR3 DNA sequence: TGTGCCATCAGTGACTACGGGGCCAACGTCCTGACTTTC.

The chain uses TRBV28 and TRBJ1-5, with TRBD1 matching over 9 bases. Trimming at V came to 6 bases and at J to 1 base, leaving 1 base not matched to a gene. CDR1 and CDR2 (germline): MDHEN, SYDVKM. The CDR3 covers 14 residues. CDR3 sequence: CASRQGASNQPQHF. CDR3 nucleotides: TGTGCCAGCAGACAGGGGGCGAGCAATCAGCCCCAGCATTTT.

The chain uses TRBV18 and TRBJ2-6; D unclear. The CDR3 covers 18 residues. The V gene lost 3 bases and the J gene lost 1 base, with 16 bases spanning the gap. Germline V gives CDR1 KGHSH, CDR2 LQKENI. CDR3 loop: CASSPQVTALSGANVLTF. The DNA for the CDR3 is TGTGCCAGCTCACCCCAGGTCACAGCCCTGTCTGGGGCCAACGTCCTGACTTTC.

This rearrangement joins TRBV9 to TRBJ2-5; 10 nucleotides line up with TRBD1. Germline V gene lookup returns CDR1 SGDLS and CDR2 YYNGEE. There are 16 residues in the CDR3. V trimming: 4 bases; J trimming: 4 bases; junction bases outside the gene matches: 10. CDR3 nucleotides: TGTGCCAGCAGCCCACGGACAGGGGGATTCGGAGAGACCCAGTACTTC. The encoded protein is CASSPRTGGFGETQYF.

The rearrangement uses TRBV7-9 and TRBJ2-5, with 9 bases matching TRBD1. Germline trimming cut 5 bases from V and 5 bases from J; bases unmatched to any gene: 6. The CDR3 runs 14 residues. Germline V gene sequence: CDR1 SEHNR, CDR2 FQNEAQ (reference sequence). The CDR3, as DNA: TGTGCCAGCAGCCCGGACAGGGGCTGGGAGACCCAGTACTTC. Translating gives CASSPDRGWETQYF.

The V call is TRBV7-3, the J call TRBJ2-7; 14 bases line up with TRBD2. Germline V CDR1 and CDR2: SGHTA, FQGTGA. CDR3 length equals 16 residues. Losses at the gene ends were 5 bases for V and 6 bases for J; bases not matched to a gene: 9. CDR3 DNA: TGTGCCAGCAGCCGCGGGACTAGCGGGAGACGTAGCGAGCAGTACTTC. Protein product: CASSRGTSGRRSEQYF.

The V call is TRBV10-2, the J call TRBJ1-5, with D hard to call. The CDR3 is made up of 15 amino acids. CDR1 WSHSY and CDR2 SAAADI come from the germline V gene. Trimming removed 5 bases from V and 4 bases from J, with 15 bases in between. The CDR3 here is CASSLTGNLNQPQHF. CDR3 nucleotides: TGCGCCAGCAGTTTAACCGGGAACCTAAATCAGCCCCAGCATTTT.

The chain couples TRBV18 to TRBJ2-2; 10 bases are shared with TRBD2. The germline gives CDR1 KGHSH, CDR2 LQKENI. The V segment lost 4 bases and the J segment 2 bases; nucleotides outside the gene matches: 4. There are 16 residues in the CDR3. CDR3 in amino acids: CASSRLAGVNTGELFF. The CDR3 bases are TGTGCCAGCTCACGTCTAGCGGGAGTTAACACCGGGGAGCTGTTTTTT.

This chain uses TRBV11-3 with TRBJ2-1, with TRBD1 identical over 7 bases. The CDR3 has 15 residues. Trimming took 4 bases from V and 5 from J; bases not matched to a gene: 8. CDR1 is SGHNT, CDR2 YENEEA, per germline. CDR3 residues: CASSSRTGTNNEQFF. In DNA, the CDR3 is TGTGCCAGCAGCTCCCGGACAGGCACAAACAATGAGCAGTTCTTC.

This rearrangement joins TRBV7-9 to TRBJ2-7, with 8 bases matching TRBD2. The CDR3 covers 15 residues. Looked up from germline, CDR1 is SEHNR and CDR2 is FQNEAQ (reference sequence). V lost 2 bases to trimming and J lost 2 bases; unmatched junction nucleotides: 5. The CDR3: CASSLSLREAYEQYF. The CDR3 coding sequence is TGTGCCAGCAGCTTATCGTTGCGGGAGGCCTACGAGCAGTACTTC.

The J gene is TRBJ2-1, the V gene TRBV9; 9 bases are shared with TRBD2. Germline lookup yields CDR1 SGDLS and CDR2 YYNGEE. CDR3 length: 17 residues. The V and J ends lost 0 bases and 5 bases, in that order; junction bases with no gene match: 9. DNA for the CDR3: TGTGCCAGCAGCGTAGATCCGGCGGGAGGGCCACACAATGAGCAGTTCTTC. It specifies CASSVDPAGGPHNEQFF.

The CDR3 reads CASSLTETNTEAFF. The CDR3 coding sequence is TGTGCCAGCAGCCTCACCGAGACCAACACTGAAGCTTTCTTT. The rearrangement links TRBV25-1 to TRBJ1-1; D not resolved. Germline V gene lookup returns CDR1 MGHDK and CDR2 SYGVNS. V dropped 6 bases and J dropped 2 bases, with 13 bases sitting between them. The CDR3 totals 14 residues.

The chain employs TRBV6-5 and TRBJ2-2, with D perhaps being TRBD1 or TRBD2 (5 bases each). The V end was cut by 6 bases, the J end by 3 bases, with 14 bases between. CDR3 length equals 15 residues. Germline V gene sequence: CDR1 MNHEY, CDR2 SVGAGI. This CDR3 reads CASSFTGTYTGELFF. CDR3 nucleotides: TGTGCCAGCAGCTTCACCGGGACCTACACCGGGGAGCTGTTTTTT.

V gene TRBV10-2 combines with J gene TRBJ2-1; 12 nucleotides line up with TRBD2. The CDR3 spans 16 residues. The V and J ends lost 0 bases and 6 bases, in that order; junction bases with no gene match: 3. Germline loops: CDR1 WSHSY, CDR2 SAAADI. The CDR3 loop reads CASSESPSGRANEQFF. Here the CDR3 DNA reads TGCGCCAGCAGTGAGTCCCCTAGCGGGAGGGCCAATGAGCAGTTCTTC.

Only one count was recorded for this clone. CDR3 DNA: TGTGCCAGCAGTGGGGGGCTCCACTACAATGAGCAGTTCTTC. It codes for CASSGGLHYNEQFF. The V call is TRBV2, the J call TRBJ2-1; the D gene is possibly TRBD1 (6 bases). Germline loops: CDR1 SNHLY, CDR2 FYNNEI. The CDR3 totals 14 residues. V gave up 4 bases and J gave up 3 bases, with 10 bases separating them.

This chain links TRBV5-1 with TRBJ1-2, with TRBD1 as a possible D gene (6 bases). The CDR3 is 14 amino acids. Germline V CDR1 and CDR2: SGHRS, YFSETQ. Trimming cost V 2 bases and J 8 bases, with 16 bases left between them. The DNA for the CDR3 is TGCGCCAGCAGCTTAGGCGGAGGGGGACCGGGCTACACCTTC. Translating gives CASSLGGGGPGYTF.

This sequence joins TRBV5-1 and TRBJ1-2; D remains ambiguous. Looked up from germline, CDR1 is SGHRS and CDR2 is YFSETQ. V shed 0 bases and J shed 1 base, with 7 bases lying between them. The CDR3 is 14 residues long. The DNA of the CDR3 is TGCGCCAGCAGCTTGGGGGAGGATAACTATGGCTACACCTTC. Residues: CASSLGEDNYGYTF.

This chain uses TRBV9 with TRBJ2-5; D is unclear. The CDR3 extends over 14 amino acids. Germline values: CDR1 SGDLS, CDR2 YYNGEE. Trimming pared 4 bases from V and 0 bases from J, leaving 10 bases between. CDR3 coding DNA: TGTGCCAGCAGCCCCCGTTCCTACCAAGAGACCCAGTACTTC. This sequence encodes CASSPRSYQETQYF.

The J gene is TRBJ2-2, the V gene TRBV2, with D possibly TRBD1 on 6 matching bases. CDR3 length: 15 amino acids. Germline V lookup: CDR1 SNHLY, CDR2 FYNNEI. V dropped 6 bases and J dropped 0 bases, with 11 bases sitting between them. The chain's CDR3 is CASRRDTANTGELFF. The CDR3 nucleotides are TGTGCCAGCAGAAGGGACACCGCGAACACCGGGGAGCTGTTTTTT.

This clone was observed once. The V and J genes are TRBV7-9 and TRBJ1-4; TRBD1 matches at 8 bases. In germline, CDR1 is SEHNR, CDR2 FQNEAQ (reference sequence). V lost 2 bases, J lost 8 bases, and 4 bases stayed unmatched. The CDR3 loop spans 14 amino acids. CDR3 DNA: TGTGCCAGCAGCTTAAAGGACAGGGTCGAAAAACTGTTTTTT. This encodes CASSLKDRVEKLFF.

This clone was recorded once. The J gene is TRBJ1-5, the V gene TRBV30; D unclear. V lost 5 bases and J 2 bases, leaving 7 bases between the germline ends. This CDR3 is 12 amino acids long. Germline lookup yields CDR1 GTSNPN and CDR2 SVGIG (reference sequence). CDR3: CAWGERNQPQHF. CDR3 sequence (DNA): TGTGCCTGGGGCGAACGCAATCAGCCCCAGCATTTT.